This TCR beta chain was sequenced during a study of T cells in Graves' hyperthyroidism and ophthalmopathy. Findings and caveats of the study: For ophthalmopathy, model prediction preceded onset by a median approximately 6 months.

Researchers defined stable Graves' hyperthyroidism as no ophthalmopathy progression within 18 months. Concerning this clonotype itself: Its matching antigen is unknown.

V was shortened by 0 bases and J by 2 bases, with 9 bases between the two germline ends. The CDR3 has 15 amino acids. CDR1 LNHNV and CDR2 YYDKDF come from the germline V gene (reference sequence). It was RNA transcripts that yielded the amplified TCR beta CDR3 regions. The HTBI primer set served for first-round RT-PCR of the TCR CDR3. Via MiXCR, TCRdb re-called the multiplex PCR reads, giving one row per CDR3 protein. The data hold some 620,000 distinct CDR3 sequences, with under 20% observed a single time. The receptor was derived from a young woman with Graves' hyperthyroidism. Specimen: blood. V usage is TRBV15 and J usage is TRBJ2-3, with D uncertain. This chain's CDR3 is CATSRDASPTDTQYF. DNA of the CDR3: TGTGCCACCAGCAGAGATGCGTCACCCACAGATACGCAGTATTTT.